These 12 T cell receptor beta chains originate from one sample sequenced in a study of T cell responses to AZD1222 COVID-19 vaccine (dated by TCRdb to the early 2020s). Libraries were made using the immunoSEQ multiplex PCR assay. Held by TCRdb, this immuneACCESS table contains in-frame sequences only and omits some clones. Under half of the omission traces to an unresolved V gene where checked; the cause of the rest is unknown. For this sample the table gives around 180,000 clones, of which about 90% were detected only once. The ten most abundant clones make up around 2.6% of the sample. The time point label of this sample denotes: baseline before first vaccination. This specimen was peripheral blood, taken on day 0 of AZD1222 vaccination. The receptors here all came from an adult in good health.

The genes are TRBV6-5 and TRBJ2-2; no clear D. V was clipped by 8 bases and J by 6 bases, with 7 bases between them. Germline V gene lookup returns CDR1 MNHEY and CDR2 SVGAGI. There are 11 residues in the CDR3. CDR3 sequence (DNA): TGTGCCAGCCGTTCAGCCGGGGAGCTGTTTTTT. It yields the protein CASRSAGELFF.

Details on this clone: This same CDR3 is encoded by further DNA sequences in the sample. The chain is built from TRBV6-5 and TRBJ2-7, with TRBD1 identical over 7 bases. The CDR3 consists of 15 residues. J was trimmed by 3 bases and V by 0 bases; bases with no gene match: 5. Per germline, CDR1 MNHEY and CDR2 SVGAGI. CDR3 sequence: CASSYSGQGVYEQYF. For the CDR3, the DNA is TGTGCCAGCAGTTACTCGGGCCAGGGGGTCTACGAGCAGTACTTC.

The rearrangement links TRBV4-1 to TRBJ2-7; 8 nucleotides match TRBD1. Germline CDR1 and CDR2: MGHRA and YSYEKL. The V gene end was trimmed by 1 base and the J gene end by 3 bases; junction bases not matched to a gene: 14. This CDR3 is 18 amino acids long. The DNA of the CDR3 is TGCGCCAGCAGCCAAGGCGTCCGAAGGGACAGGAGAGGCTACGAGCAGTACTTC. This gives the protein CASSQGVRRDRRGYEQYF.

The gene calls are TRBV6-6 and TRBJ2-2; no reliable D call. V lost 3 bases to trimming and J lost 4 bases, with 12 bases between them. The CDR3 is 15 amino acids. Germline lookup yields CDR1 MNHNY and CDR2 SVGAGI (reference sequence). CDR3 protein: CASSYTRPSTGELFF. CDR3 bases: TGTGCCAGCAGTTATACAAGACCGAGCACCGGGGAGCTGTTTTTT.

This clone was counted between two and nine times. The CDR3 here is CAIRGTSGNYEQYF. In DNA, the CDR3 is TGTGCCATCAGGGGGACCAGCGGGAACTACGAGCAGTACTTC. The rearrangement joins TRBV10-3 to TRBJ2-7, with TRBD2 matching over 7 bases. CDR1 and CDR2 (germline): ENHRY, SYGVKD. This CDR3 contains 14 residues. The J segment lost 3 bases and the V segment lost 6 bases, leaving 8 bases of the junction unmatched.

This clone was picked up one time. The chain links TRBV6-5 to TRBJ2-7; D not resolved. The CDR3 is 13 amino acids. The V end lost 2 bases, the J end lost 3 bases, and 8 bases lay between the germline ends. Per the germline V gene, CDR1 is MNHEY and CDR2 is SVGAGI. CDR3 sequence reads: CASSYARNYEQYF. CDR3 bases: TGTGCCAGCAGTTACGCTAGGAACTACGAGCAGTACTTC.

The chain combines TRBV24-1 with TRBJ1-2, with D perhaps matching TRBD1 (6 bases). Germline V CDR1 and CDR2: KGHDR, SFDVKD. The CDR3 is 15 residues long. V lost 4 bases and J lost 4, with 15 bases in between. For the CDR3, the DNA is TGTGCCACCAGTGACCCCACAGGGCCCAGCTATGGCTACACCTTC. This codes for CATSDPTGPSYGYTF.

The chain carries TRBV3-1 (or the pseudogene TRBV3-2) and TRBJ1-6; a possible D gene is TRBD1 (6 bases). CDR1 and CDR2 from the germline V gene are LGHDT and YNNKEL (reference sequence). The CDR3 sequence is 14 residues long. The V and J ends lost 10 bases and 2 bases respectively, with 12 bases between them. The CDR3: CAIGTNAYNSPLHF. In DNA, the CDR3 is TGTGCCATCGGGACAAACGCCTATAATTCACCCCTCCACTTT.

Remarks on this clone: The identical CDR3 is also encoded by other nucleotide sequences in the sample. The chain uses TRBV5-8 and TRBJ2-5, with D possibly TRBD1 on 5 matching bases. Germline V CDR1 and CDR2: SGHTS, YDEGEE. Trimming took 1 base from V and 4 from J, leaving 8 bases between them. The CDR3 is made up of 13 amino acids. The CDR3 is CASSLRQGETQYF. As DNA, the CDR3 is TGTGCCAGCAGCTTGAGGCAGGGAGAGACCCAGTACTTC.

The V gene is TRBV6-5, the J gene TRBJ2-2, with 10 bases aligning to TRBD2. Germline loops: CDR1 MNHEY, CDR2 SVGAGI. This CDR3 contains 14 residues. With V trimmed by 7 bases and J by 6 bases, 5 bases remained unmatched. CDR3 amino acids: CASTSGTSAGELFF. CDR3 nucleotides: TGTGCCAGCACCTCCGGGACTAGCGCCGGGGAGCTGTTTTTT.

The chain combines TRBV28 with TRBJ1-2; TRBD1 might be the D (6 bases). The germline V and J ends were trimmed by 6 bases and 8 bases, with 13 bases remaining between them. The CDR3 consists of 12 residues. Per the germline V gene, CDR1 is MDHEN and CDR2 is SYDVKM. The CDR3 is CASSQGIGGYTF. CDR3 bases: TGTGCCAGCAGCCAGGGGATCGGCGGCTACACCTTC.

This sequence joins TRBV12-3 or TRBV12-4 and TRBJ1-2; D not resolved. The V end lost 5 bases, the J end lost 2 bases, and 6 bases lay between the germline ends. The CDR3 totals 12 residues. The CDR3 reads CASSTVNYGYTF. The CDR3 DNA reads TGTGCCAGCAGTACAGTGAACTATGGCTACACCTTC.